This is a list of T cell receptor beta chains from one sample in a study of T cell responses to AZD1222 COVID-19 vaccine. Only in-frame clones appear in the TCRdb table, and some are missing; sequencing was by immunoSEQ multiplex PCR. The sample lists tens of thousands of clones, about 88% occurring once. Sequenced material: peripheral blood, taken 28 days after the second AZD1222 dose. The source is an adult who received the AZD1222 COVID-19 vaccine. Each CDR3 is given with its conserved first and last residue. The D gene is left open where the match is weak. Clone size, where shown, is once, few, many, or a class for clones that have expanded.

v_call	d_call	j_call	clone_size	cdr3_aa	cdr3_nt
TRBV6-6	.	TRBJ2-5	.	CASSPRTGREFYQETQYF	TGTGCCAGCAGTCCCAGGACAGGGAGGGAGTTTTACCAAGAGACCCAGTACTTC
TRBV2	TRBD2	TRBJ2-7	.	CASRGLAGGPEEQYF	TGTGCCAGCAGGGGACTAGCGGGGGGGCCGGAGGAGCAGTACTTC
TRBV5-1	.	TRBJ2-1	.	CASSSAHYNEQFF	TGCGCCAGCAGCTCCGCCCACTACAATGAGCAGTTCTTC
TRBV29-1	.	TRBJ2-7	few	CSVEMGAYEQYF	TGCAGCGTTGAAATGGGGGCCTACGAGCAGTACTTC
TRBV28	.	TRBJ2-4	.	CASSLGGVSKNIQYF	TGTGCCAGCAGTTTAGGTGGGGTATCCAAAAACATTCAGTACTTC
TRBV9	.	TRBJ2-5	.	CASSPRVLNQETQYF	TGTGCCAGCAGCCCAAGAGTACTTAACCAAGAGACCCAGTACTTC
TRBV15	.	TRBJ1-4	.	CATTAAVQGSNEKLFF	TGTGCCACCACCGCGGCGGTACAAGGATCTAATGAAAAACTGTTTTTT
TRBV12-3/TRBV12-4	.	TRBJ1-2	.	CASSPGGGYTF	TGTGCCAGCAGTCCGGGCGGGGGCTACACCTTC
TRBV24-1	TRBD1	TRBJ2-7	few	CATSDRTGSYEQYF	TGTGCCACCAGTGATCGGACAGGGAGCTACGAGCAGTACTTC
TRBV2	TRBD1	TRBJ2-3	.	CASRPGQGSDTQYF	TGTGCCAGCAGGCCGGGACAGGGGTCAGATACGCAGTATTTT
TRBV4-1	.	TRBJ1-2	.	CASSQGGANYGYTF	TGCGCCAGCAGCCAAGGGGGGGCAAACTATGGCTACACCTTC
TRBV19	.	TRBJ1-2	.	CASSILAGGYTF	TGTGCCAGTAGTATATTGGCTGGCGGCTACACCTTC
TRBV7-3	.	TRBJ2-1	.	CASSLNGGTYNEQFF	TGTGCCAGCAGCTTAAACGGGGGCACCTACAATGAGCAGTTCTTC
TRBV6-5	.	TRBJ1-3	.	CASSYGLSGNTIYF	TGTGCCAGCAGTTACGGGCTTTCTGGAAACACCATATATTTT
TRBV5-1	TRBD1	TRBJ2-1	few	CASSTPGQAGANEQFF	TGCGCCAGCAGCACCCCGGGACAGGCCGGGGCGAATGAGCAGTTCTTC
TRBV6-1	.	TRBJ2-5	.	CASSEFGREETQYF	TGTGCCAGCAGTGAATTTGGGCGGGAAGAGACCCAGTACTTC
TRBV7-3	.	TRBJ2-1	.	CASSPSMGGAYNEQFF	TGTGCCAGCAGCCCCTCGATGGGGGGGGCTTACAATGAGCAGTTCTTC
TRBV10-3	.	TRBJ1-1	.	CAITGALNTEAFF	TGTGCCATAACAGGTGCCCTGAACACTGAAGCTTTCTTT
TRBV14	TRBD1	TRBJ2-4	.	CASSQTGLNIQYF	TGTGCCAGCAGCCAGACAGGGTTGAACATTCAGTACTTC
TRBV23-1	.	TRBJ2-1	once	CASSQISGRRRNEQFF	TGCGCCAGCAGTCAAATCTCAGGGCGCCGTAGGAATGAGCAGTTCTTC
TRBV7-2	.	TRBJ1-5	.	CASSLIQGTNQPQHF	TGTGCCAGCAGCTTGATTCAGGGAACCAATCAGCCCCAGCATTTT
TRBV19	.	TRBJ1-6	few	CASSIEVEEPLHF	TGTGCCAGTAGTATAGAGGTAGAGGAACCCCTCCACTTT
TRBV30	.	TRBJ1-6	.	CACTLTRVNNSPLHF	TGTGCCTGCACGTTGACGCGGGTAAATAATTCACCCCTCCACTTT
TRBV2	TRBD1	TRBJ2-5	.	CASSGDRGLSETQYF	TGTGCCAGCAGTGGGGACAGGGGGCTATCGGAGACCCAGTACTTC
TRBV2	TRBD1	TRBJ2-1	.	CASRGQGPYNEQFF	TGTGCCAGCAGGGGACAGGGACCCTACAATGAGCAGTTCTTC
TRBV20-1	.	TRBJ2-7	.	CSASRPYEQYF	TGCAGTGCGTCCAGACCCTACGAGCAGTACTTC
TRBV21-1	.	TRBJ2-3	.	CASRPGGDTQYF	TGTGCCAGCAGGCCAGGGGGCGATACGCAGTATTTT
TRBV30	TRBD2	TRBJ2-2	.	CACLRIWREGRAGELFF	TGTGCCTGCCTTAGGATCTGGCGGGAGGGCCGGGCCGGGGAGCTGTTTTTT
TRBV5-4	.	TRBJ1-4	.	CASSVAGTGFATNEKLFF	TGTGCCAGCAGCGTGGCCGGGACGGGGTTTGCAACTAATGAAAAACTGTTTTTT
TRBV5-4	TRBD2	TRBJ2-5	.	CASSYPTSGGLSQYF	TGTGCCAGCAGCTACCCGACTAGCGGGGGCCTGAGCCAGTACTTC
TRBV29-1	.	TRBJ2-1	.	CSVEKVLSGQFF	TGCAGCGTTGAAAAGGTGTTATCAGGGCAGTTCTTC
TRBV9	TRBD1	TRBJ2-2	.	CASSVGGQGPGELFF	TGTGCCAGCAGCGTAGGGGGACAGGGCCCCGGGGAGCTGTTTTTT
TRBV20-1	.	TRBJ2-4	.	CSASRVVEDIQYF	TGCAGTGCTAGTAGGGTGGTAGAAGACATTCAGTACTTC
TRBV28	.	TRBJ1-6	.	CASSPTGSSPLHF	TGTGCCAGCAGTCCGACGGGTTCGTCACCCCTCCACTTT
TRBV10-3	TRBD1	TRBJ1-2	.	CAISGQGAVGYTF	TGTGCCATCAGTGGACAGGGGGCAGTTGGCTACACCTTC
TRBV19	TRBD1	TRBJ1-2	.	CATLGRDREYYGYTF	TGTGCCACACTCGGCCGGGACAGGGAATACTATGGCTACACCTTC
TRBV29-1	TRBD2	TRBJ2-5	.	CSVGRHRLAVETQYF	TGCAGCGTTGGAAGACATAGACTAGCGGTGGAGACCCAGTACTTC
TRBV5-1	.	TRBJ1-4	.	CASSEGRDLFF	TGCGCCAGCAGCGAGGGAAGGGATCTGTTTTTT
TRBV5-6	.	TRBJ2-1	.	CASSLIPGSYNEQFF	TGTGCCAGCAGCCTAATACCGGGGTCCTACAATGAGCAGTTCTTC
TRBV11-3	.	TRBJ1-3	.	CASSRDRSSGNTIYF	TGTGCCAGCAGCCGCGACAGGAGCTCTGGAAACACCATATATTTT
TRBV6-5	TRBD1	TRBJ1-2	once	CASSWGTGGRRGYTF	TGTGCCAGCAGTTGGGGGACAGGGGGGAGGCGAGGCTACACCTTC
TRBV7-9	.	TRBJ2-1	.	CASSLARRGNEQFF	TGTGCCAGCAGCTTAGCGAGGAGGGGCAATGAGCAGTTCTTC
TRBV15	TRBD2	TRBJ2-1	.	CATSRRTSDHNEQFF	TGTGCCACCAGCAGAAGGACTAGCGACCACAATGAGCAGTTCTTC
TRBV15	TRBD1	TRBJ1-1	.	CATSDRQGLTEAFF	TGTGCCACCAGCGACCGACAGGGTTTGACTGAAGCTTTCTTT
TRBV19	.	TRBJ2-5	few	CASSIQGGHQETQYF	TGTGCCAGTAGTATACAGGGTGGCCACCAAGAGACCCAGTACTTC
TRBV7-2	.	TRBJ2-3	.	CASSLDGRGEYF	TGTGCCAGCAGCTTAGATGGGAGGGGGGAGTATTTT
TRBV4-1	.	TRBJ2-5	.	CASSPSRAGWETQYF	TGCGCCAGCAGCCCCAGCCGGGCAGGGTGGGAGACCCAGTACTTC
TRBV27	TRBD2	TRBJ2-1	.	CASRRAGGIRNEQFF	TGTGCCAGCAGGCGGGCGGGAGGGATTAGGAATGAGCAGTTCTTC